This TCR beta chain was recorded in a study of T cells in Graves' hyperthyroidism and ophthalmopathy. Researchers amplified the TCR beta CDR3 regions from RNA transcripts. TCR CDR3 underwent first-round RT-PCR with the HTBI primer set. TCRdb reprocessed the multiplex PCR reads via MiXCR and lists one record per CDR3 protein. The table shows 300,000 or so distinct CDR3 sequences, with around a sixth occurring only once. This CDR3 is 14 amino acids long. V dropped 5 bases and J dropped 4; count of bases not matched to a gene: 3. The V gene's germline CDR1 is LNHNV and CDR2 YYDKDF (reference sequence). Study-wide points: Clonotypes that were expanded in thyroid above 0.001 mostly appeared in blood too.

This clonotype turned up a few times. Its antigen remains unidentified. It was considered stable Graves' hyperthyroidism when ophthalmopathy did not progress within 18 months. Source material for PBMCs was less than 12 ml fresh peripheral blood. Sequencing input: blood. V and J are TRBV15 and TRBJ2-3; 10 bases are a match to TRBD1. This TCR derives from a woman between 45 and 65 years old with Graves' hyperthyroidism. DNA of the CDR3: TGTGCCACCAGCCGGGACAGGGGATCAGATACGCAGTATTTT. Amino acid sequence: CATSRDRGSDTQYF.